The 15 T cell receptor beta chains below all came from one sample that was sequenced in a study of T cells in Graves' hyperthyroidism and ophthalmopathy. Amplification of TCR beta CDR3 regions was performed using RNA transcripts as template. The TCR CDR3 was amplified in a first-round RT-PCR using the HTBI primer set. TCRdb used MiXCR to reprocess the multiplex PCR reads, holding one entry per CDR3 protein. The sample contains hundreds of thousands of distinct CDR3 sequences, 14% to 15% of which appear only once. Sequencing input: blood. The receptors come from a woman in her thirties or forties with Graves' ophthalmopathy.

This clonotype came up many times. CDR3 in DNA: TGTGCCAGCAGTTACGATTGGGCCTCAGGGCGTGAAGCTTTCTTT. Translation gives CASSYDWASGREAFF. The rearrangement uses TRBV6-2 or TRBV6-3 and TRBJ1-1; TRBD1 might be the D (5 bases). This CDR3 is built from 15 residues. V dropped 2 bases and J dropped 7 bases, with 17 bases sitting between them. Germline loops: CDR1 MNHEY, CDR2 SVGEGT.

The chain employs TRBV10-3 and TRBJ1-1; 9 bases are shared with TRBD1. The ends lost 7 bases at V and 3 bases at J; junction bases unmatched: 6. Germline V gene data show CDR1 as ENHRY and CDR2 as SYGVKD. This CDR3 comprises 14 residues. CDR3 region: CAITSRDRDTEAFF. CDR3 nucleotide sequence: TGTGCCATCACTAGCCGGGACAGGGACACTGAAGCTTTCTTT.

This clonotype was recorded many times. V usage is TRBV5-1 and J usage is TRBJ1-1; 12 bases are a match to TRBD1. Per the germline V gene, CDR1 is SGHRS and CDR2 is YFSETQ. This CDR3 spans 17 amino acids. The V and J ends lost 6 bases and 3 bases, in that order; junction bases with no gene match: 12. CDR3 sequence: CASNTGTGGAMDTEAFF. The CDR3 DNA is TGCGCCAGCAACACCGGGACAGGGGGCGCCATGGACACTGAAGCTTTCTTT.

In this sample, this clonotype turned up many times. The chain combines TRBV5-1 with TRBJ2-5, with TRBD2 matching over 7 bases. V dropped 0 bases and J dropped 5; count of bases not matched to a gene: 7. This CDR3 has 15 amino acids. Germline V gene lookup returns CDR1 SGHRS and CDR2 YFSETQ. The DNA for the CDR3 is TGCGCCAGCAGCTTGGTACTAGCGCGAGAGGAGACCCAGTACTTC. It encodes CASSLVLAREETQYF.

This clonotype was seen a few times. In DNA, the CDR3 is TGTGCCAGCAGATACCCCGAAGGGGTAGACACTGAAGCTTTCTTT. This codes for CASRYPEGVDTEAFF. The V and J genes are TRBV28 and TRBJ1-1; tentatively, D is TRBD1 (5 bases). Trimming pared 6 bases from V and 3 bases from J, leaving 17 bases between. Germline loops: CDR1 MDHEN, CDR2 SYDVKM. The CDR3 covers 15 residues. Filled out from reference TRBV28 and TRBJ1-1, the complete variable domain reads DVKVTQSSRYLVKRTGEKVFLECVQDMDHENMFWYRQDPGLGLRLIYFSYDVKMKEKGDIPEGYSVSREKKERFSLILESASTNQTSMYLCASRYPEGVDTEAFFGQGTRLTVV.

This clonotype was seen repeatedly, ten times or more. The V call is TRBV30, the J call TRBJ2-7; D not resolved. In germline, CDR1 is GTSNPN, CDR2 SVGIG (reference sequence). This CDR3 spans 11 amino acids. Trimming left V 5 bases short and J 4 bases short, with 9 bases between. CDR3 DNA: TGTGCCTGGGAGTCGCGGTACGAGCAGTACTTC. Amino acid sequence: CAWESRYEQYF.

This clonotype was seen only a few times. The rearrangement uses TRBV7-3 and TRBJ2-2; maybe TRBD2 (5 bases). Trimming took 8 bases from V and 0 from J, leaving 13 bases between them. Germline V gene sequence: CDR1 SGHTA, CDR2 FQGTGA. CDR3 length: 15 residues. The CDR3 nucleotides are TGTGCCAGCGGGAACGGGGTAACGAACACCGGGGAGCTGTTTTTT. Its protein is CASGNGVTNTGELFF.

This clonotype was counted at least ten times. This rearrangement joins TRBV12-3 or TRBV12-4 to TRBJ1-2; D might be TRBD1 (6 bases). The CDR3 runs to 14 residues. The ends were cut back, 5 bases at V and 3 bases at J, with 13 bases in the middle. CDR3 in amino acids: CASSITTGDYGYTF. The CDR3 DNA is TGTGCCAGCAGTATAACGACAGGCGACTATGGCTACACCTTC.

As to this clonotype: The junction and the germline gene differ at one end; a read error may be behind it. This CDR3 is CASSMSGQVRGRVDYKQYF. In DNA form, the CDR3 reads TGCGCCAGCAGCATGAGCGGACAGGTCAGGGGACGGGTAGACTACAAGCAGTACTTC. This chain connects TRBV5-1 to TRBJ2-7; 7 bases agree with TRBD1. There are 19 residues in the CDR3. The germline gives CDR1 SGHRS, CDR2 YFSETQ.

This chain joins TRBV7-2 and TRBJ1-3; no firm D call. Trimming cost V 1 base and J 0 bases, with 7 bases left between them. This CDR3 spans 15 amino acids. Germline loops: CDR1 SGHTA, CDR2 FQGNSA. For the CDR3, the DNA is TGTGCCAGCAGCTTAGGCTGGAGCTCTGGAAACACCATATATTTT. This sequence encodes CASSLGWSSGNTIYF.

At least ten counts were recorded for this clonotype. The chain couples TRBV20-1 to TRBJ1-1; D is uncertain. The CDR3 runs 15 residues. CDR1 and CDR2 (germline): DFQATT, SNEGSKA (reference sequence). V was trimmed by 3 bases and J by 0 bases, leaving 14 bases between them. The CDR3 reads CSASFGSTLNTEAFF. In nucleotides, the CDR3 is TGCAGTGCTAGTTTCGGTTCGACACTGAACACTGAAGCTTTCTTT.

This clonotype was counted at least ten times. The chain is built from TRBV12-3 or TRBV12-4 and TRBJ1-1; no reliable D call. This CDR3 comprises 15 residues. V lost 1 base and J 3 bases, leaving 12 bases between the germline ends. The CDR3 bases are TGTGCCAGCAGTTTAGGGGCGGGGTGGGACACTGAAGCTTTCTTT. The encoded protein is CASSLGAGWDTEAFF.

The V and J genes are TRBV30 and TRBJ2-2; D is perhaps TRBD2 (5 bases). The CDR3 has 16 amino acids. Trimming left V 3 bases short and J 6 bases short, with 20 bases between. Germline CDR1 GTSNPN, CDR2 SVGIG (reference sequence). In DNA, the CDR3 is TGTGCCTGGAGCCTTTCCCGGGGTCCTTGGGCCGGGGAGCTGTTTTTT. Translated, it gives CAWSLSRGPWAGELFF.

The chain couples TRBV11-2 to TRBJ2-2, with 7 bases fitting TRBD1. J gave up 3 bases and V 5 bases, and 18 bases lay outside the gene matches. CDR3 size: 19 residues. The germline gives CDR1 SGHAT, CDR2 FQNNGV. Written as DNA, the CDR3 is TGTGCCAGCAGCCGCCTTAATCCCGGACAGGCCCGGGACACCGGGGAGCTGTTTTTT. Its translation: CASSRLNPGQARDTGELFF.

In its sample, this clonotype was seen many times. The gene calls are TRBV7-9 and TRBJ1-6; perhaps TRBD1 as D (5 bases). The CDR3 spans 14 residues. V was cut by 5 bases and J by 7 bases, with 12 bases left in between. CDR1 SEHNR and CDR2 FQNEAQ come from the germline V gene (reference sequence). The CDR3 is CASSQDSLNSPLHF. CDR3 nucleotide sequence: TGTGCCAGCAGCCAAGACAGTTTGAATTCACCCCTCCACTTT.